These 8 T cell receptor beta chains share one sample of origin, sequenced in a study of control samples from healthy donors and cancer patients. TCRdb's copy holds only in-frame clones and misses some; the assay was immunoSEQ multiplex PCR. The table includes roughly 130,000 clones, about nine tenths detected once. Input material: blood. The receptors stem from a woman in her thirties in good health.

The V and J genes are TRBV28 and TRBJ1-5; 7 bases are shared with TRBD1. After removal of 5 bases from V and 3 bases from J, the junction contained 10 bases not matched to a gene. Germline V gene lookup returns CDR1 MDHEN and CDR2 SYDVKM. The CDR3 contains 16 residues. The CDR3 spells CASSHPRDRNNQPQHF. As DNA, the CDR3 is TGTGCCAGCAGTCACCCCCGGGACAGAAACAATCAGCCCCAGCATTTT.

The gene calls are TRBV9 and TRBJ2-1; 13 nucleotides align to TRBD2. In germline, CDR1 is SGDLS, CDR2 YYNGEE. Losses at the gene ends were 4 bases for V and 4 bases for J; bases not matched to a gene: 5. The CDR3 is made up of 16 amino acids. Written as DNA, the CDR3 is TGTGCCAGCAGCCGGGGGACTAGCGGGGCGTACAATGAGCAGTTCTTC. It encodes CASSRGTSGAYNEQFF.

This chain connects TRBV5-1 to TRBJ1-4, with 10 bases that match TRBD1. The germline gives CDR1 SGHRS, CDR2 YFSETQ. The ends lost 4 bases at V and 7 bases at J; junction bases unmatched: 4. The CDR3 consists of 14 residues. The CDR3 DNA reads as TGCGCCAGCAGCCCCAGGGACAGGGGTGAAAAACTGTTTTTT. Translating gives CASSPRDRGEKLFF.

The gene calls are TRBV29-1 and TRBJ1-5, with a weak D call TRBD1 (5 bases). The V gene's germline CDR1 is SQVTM and CDR2 ANQGSEA. The CDR3 consists of 12 residues. V dropped 7 bases and J dropped 4 bases, with 11 bases sitting between them. DNA for the CDR3: TGCAGCGCCGGGGGGGGGAATCAGCCCCAGCATTTT. It specifies CSAGGGNQPQHF.

The chain links TRBV6-5 to TRBJ1-2, with D possibly matching TRBD1 (6 bases). Germline V gene lookup returns CDR1 MNHEY and CDR2 SVGAGI. The CDR3 contains 12 residues. V lost 4 bases and J 8 bases, leaving 11 bases between the germline ends. The CDR3 DNA is TGTGCCAGCAGTTTGAGGGGGGGAGGCTACACCTTC. This gives the protein CASSLRGGGYTF.

The chain employs TRBV7-9 and TRBJ1-2; a possible D gene is TRBD1 (5 bases). This CDR3 is 16 amino acids long. Germline V lookup: CDR1 SEHNR, CDR2 FQNEAQ (reference sequence). Trimming took 5 bases from V and 0 from J, leaving 16 bases between them. CDR3 bases: TGTGCCAGCAGCGCAAACCCCCAGACAGCTAACTATGGCTACACCTTC. Protein product: CASSANPQTANYGYTF.

This clone was recorded only once. The CDR3 DNA sequence: TGTGCCAGCAGCCTGTTGACAGGGGCCGATGACAATGAGCAGTTCTTC. Residues: CASSLLTGADDNEQFF. V is TRBV3-1 (or the pseudogene TRBV3-2) and J is TRBJ2-1; 8 nucleotides match TRBD1. The V gene's germline CDR1 is LGHDT and CDR2 YNNKEL (reference sequence). The V and J ends lost 4 bases and 5 bases, in that order; junction bases with no gene match: 10. The CDR3 has 16 residues.

The gene calls are TRBV29-1 and TRBJ2-1; 12 nucleotides match TRBD2. The J segment lost 9 bases and the V segment lost 6 bases, leaving 6 bases of the junction unmatched. There are 13 residues in the CDR3. Looked up from germline, CDR1 is SQVTM and CDR2 is ANQGSEA. CDR3 region: CSVWTSGKVEQFF. In DNA form, the CDR3 reads TGCAGCGTGTGGACTAGCGGGAAGGTTGAGCAGTTCTTC.